Sequencing of this T cell receptor beta chain was carried out in a study of PD-1 blockade in mismatch repair-deficient tumors (dated by TCRdb to about 2017). For the study in its entirety: The trial enrolled 65 to 100 consecutive patients with under 15 mismatch repair-deficient cancer types between September 2013 and 2016, all previously treated and progressing. Tumor-associated T cell clones were tracked in the peripheral blood of patients responding to PD-1 blockade by deep sequencing of TCR CDR3 regions. Study-wide findings and limitations: Rapid expansion after pembrolizumab followed by contraction, generally before radiologic responses, was shown by tumor-resident clones, which were often undetectable in blood before treatment.

Its CDR3 holds 14 amino acids, cysteine through phenylalanine. Only the CDR3 region is kept as DNA, spanning 42 bases read in frame from base 1. The germline V gene (reference sequence) provides CDR1 SGHKS and CDR2 YYEKEE. Clipping removes 4 bases from V and 8 bases from J, with 6 as the unmatched junction base count. The library was made by the immunoSEQ multiplex PCR assay. Here the immuneACCESS table is served through TCRdb, limited to in-frame sequences with V and J called. Missing clones are a known gap in these copies; in checked studies unresolved V genes cover under half, and the rest lacks a known reason. Here the sample has about 84,000 clones; 81% occur a single time. Of the sample, just over 2.5% is held by the ten largest clones. Taken with the paper, the label for time point translates to: peripheral blood 12 weeks after first pembrolizumab dose. Mismatch repair deficiency in every enrolled patient was established by polymerase chain reaction or immunohistochemistry. TCR sequencing was carried out for three patients who responded to pembrolizumab therapy. The phase II trial prospectively evaluated PD-1 blockade with pembrolizumab in advanced mismatch repair-deficient cancers, independent of tissue of origin. Peripheral blood T cell samples were gathered serially, both before PD-1 blockade started and at multiple time points afterward. Blood sampling time points were reported as weeks after the first dose of pembrolizumab.

Of note for this clone: The antigen it binds to is not known. No much larger clone is present one base from it, and per-base qualities are unavailable.

The sequences come from peripheral blood, collected 12 weeks after starting pembrolizumab. The receptor comes from an adult with mismatch repair-deficient cancer. The sequence joins TRBV5-5 to TRBJ1-4, and TRBD1 matches 9 of the central bases. The CDR3 has the sequence CASSLQGAKEKLFF. The DNA reads TGTGCCAGCAGCCTACAGGGGGCGAAGGAAAAACTGTTTTTT. This CDR3, with the reference TRBV5-5 and TRBJ1-4 proteins standing in past its ends, gives the full variable domain DAGVTQSPTHLIKTRGQQVTLRCSPISGHKSVSWYQQVLGQGPQFIFQYYEKEERGRGNFPDRFSARQFPNYSSELNVNALLLGDSALYLCASSLQGAKEKLFFGSGTQLSVL.